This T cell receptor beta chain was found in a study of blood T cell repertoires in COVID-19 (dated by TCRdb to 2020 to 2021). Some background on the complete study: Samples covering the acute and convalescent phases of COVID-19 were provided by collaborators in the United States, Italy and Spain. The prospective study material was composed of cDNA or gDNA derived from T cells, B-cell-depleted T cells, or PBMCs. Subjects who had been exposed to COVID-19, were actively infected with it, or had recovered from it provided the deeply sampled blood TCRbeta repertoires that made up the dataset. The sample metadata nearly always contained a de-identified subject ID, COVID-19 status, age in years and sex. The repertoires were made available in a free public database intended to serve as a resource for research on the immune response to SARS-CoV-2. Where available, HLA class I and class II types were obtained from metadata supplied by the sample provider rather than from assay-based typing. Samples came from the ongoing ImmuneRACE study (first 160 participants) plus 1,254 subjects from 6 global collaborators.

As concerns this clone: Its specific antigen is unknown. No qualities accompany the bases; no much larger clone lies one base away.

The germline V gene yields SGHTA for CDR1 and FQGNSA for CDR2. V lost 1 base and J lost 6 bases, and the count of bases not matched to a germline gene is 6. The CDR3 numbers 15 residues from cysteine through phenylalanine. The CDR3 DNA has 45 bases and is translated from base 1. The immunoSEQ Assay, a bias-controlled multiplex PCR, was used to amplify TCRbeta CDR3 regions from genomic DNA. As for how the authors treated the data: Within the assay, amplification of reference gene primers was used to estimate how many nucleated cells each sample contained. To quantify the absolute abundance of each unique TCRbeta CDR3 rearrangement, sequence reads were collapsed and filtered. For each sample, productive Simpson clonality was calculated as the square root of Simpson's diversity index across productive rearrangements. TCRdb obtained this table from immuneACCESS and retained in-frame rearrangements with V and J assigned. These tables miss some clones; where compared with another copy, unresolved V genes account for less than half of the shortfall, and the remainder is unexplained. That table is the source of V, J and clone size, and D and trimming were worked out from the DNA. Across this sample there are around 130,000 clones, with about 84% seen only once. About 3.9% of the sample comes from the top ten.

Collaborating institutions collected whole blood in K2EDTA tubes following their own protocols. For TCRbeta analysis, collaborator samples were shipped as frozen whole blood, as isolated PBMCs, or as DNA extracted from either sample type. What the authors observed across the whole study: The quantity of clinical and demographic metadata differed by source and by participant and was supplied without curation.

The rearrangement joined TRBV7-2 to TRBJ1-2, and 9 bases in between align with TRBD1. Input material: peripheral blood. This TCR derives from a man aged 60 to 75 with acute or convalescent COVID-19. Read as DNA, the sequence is TGTGCCAGCAGCTTAGATTACAGGGGGCTGGATGGCTACACCTTC. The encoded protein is CASSLDYRGLDGYTF.